Sequencing of this T cell receptor beta chain was carried out in a study of blood T cell repertoires in COVID-19. Overall study context: From T cells, B-cell-depleted T cells, or PBMCs came the material, which was cDNA or gDNA.

Followed over time, Seattle patients had been enrolled while infection was active. CDR3 length: 15 residues. V lost 1 base, J lost 0 bases, and 7 bases lay in between. Germline V gives CDR1 SGHVS, CDR2 FQNEAQ. The method was immunoSEQ multiplex PCR; TCRdb's version includes in-frame clones alone and lacks a portion of them. The profile shows some 370,000 clones, around 87% of them singletons. The V gene is TRBV7-8, the J gene TRBJ2-1; D call uncertain. Input material: peripheral blood. This sequence originates from a woman aged 30 to 39 with COVID-19, enrolled during active disease. The CDR3 sequence is CASSLGLPSYNEQFF. Written as DNA, the CDR3 is TGTGCCAGCAGCTTAGGACTCCCCTCCTACAATGAGCAGTTCTTC.